The rows below give T cell receptor beta chains drawn from one sample of a study of radiation and T cells in renal cell carcinoma. Profiling relied on immunoSEQ multiplex PCR, and the TCRdb table lists in-frame clones only, not all of them. The sample yields 65,000 or so clones, roughly 80% seen once. The source was blood, collected from a patient whose treatment included radiotherapy and nephrectomy. Receptor source: a man aged 60-69 years with renal cell carcinoma. Both conserved end residues are part of each CDR3. The D gene is left open where the match is weak. Expanded clones get a size class; other rows say once, few or many, or leave the size out.

d_gene	abundance	v_gene	j_gene	CDR3nt	CDR3aa
.	.	TRBV6-5	TRBJ1-2	TGTGCCAGCAGTTACGGGTCAGTCCTCGAAGGCTACACCTTC	CASSYGSVLEGYTF
TRBD2	.	TRBV25-1	TRBJ2-3	TGTGCCAGCAGTGTCGGGTCTAGCGGGGGGCCCTCCACAGATACGCAGTATTTT	CASSVGSSGGPSTDTQYF
.	.	TRBV18	TRBJ1-6	TGTGCCAGCTTGCAGGGCAGGGATTCACCCCTCCACTTT	CASLQGRDSPLHF
TRBD2	.	TRBV19	TRBJ2-3	TGTGCCAGTAGGCAAACCGGGACTAGCGGGAAAAAATCGCAGTATTTT	CASRQTGTSGKKSQYF
.	.	TRBV7-9	TRBJ1-2	TGTGCCAGCAGCTTAGTTGTTGGCAGCGGCTACACCTTC	CASSLVVGSGYTF
.	.	TRBV29-1	TRBJ1-1	TGCAGCGTTGAAGATCTGGGCACTGAAGCTTTCTTT	CSVEDLGTEAFF
.	.	TRBV2	TRBJ1-3	TGTGCCAGCAGTGAAAGGACGGCTAACGCTGGAAACACCATATATTTT	CASSERTANAGNTIYF
TRBD2	.	TRBV7-9	TRBJ2-5	TGTGCCAGCAGCACCGCCTGGGGGGGAAACCAAGAGACCCAGTACTTC	CASSTAWGGNQETQYF
.	.	TRBV7-9	TRBJ1-1	TGTGCCAGCAGCTCATATGGGACTAACACTGAAGCTTTCTTT	CASSSYGTNTEAFF
TRBD1	.	TRBV6-1	TRBJ1-1	TGTGCCAGCAGAAAGACAGGGATGAACACTGAAGCTTTCTTT	CASRKTGMNTEAFF
.	.	TRBV11-3	TRBJ1-4	TGTGCCAGCAGCTTAGATCCGGCCGTCTCAGGAGCTAATGAAAAACTGTTTTTT	CASSLDPAVSGANEKLFF
.	.	TRBV7-3	TRBJ2-3	TGTGCCAGCAGTCTGGACACAGATACGCAGTATTTT	CASSLDTDTQYF
TRBD1	.	TRBV19	TRBJ1-3	TGTGCCAGTAGTGGCCGGGGACAGGGCAACTCTGGAAACACCATATATTTT	CASSGRGQGNSGNTIYF
.	.	TRBV30	TRBJ1-2	TGTGCCTGGAGTACGGAGGGAGATAGTGGCTACACCTTC	CAWSTEGDSGYTF
.	.	TRBV19	TRBJ1-1	TGTGCCAGTAGTATCCCGGGGGCGAACACTGAAGCTTTCTTT	CASSIPGANTEAFF
.	few	TRBV5-6	TRBJ2-4	TGTGCCAGCAGCTTGGACCCGGGAGAGGGGAACATTCAGTACTTC	CASSLDPGEGNIQYF
.	.	TRBV5-1	TRBJ2-5	TGCGCCAGCAGCTCGGTCCGGGCTCCTCACCAGACCCAGTACTTC	CASSSVRAPHQTQYF
TRBD2	once	TRBV19	TRBJ2-5	TGTGCCAGTAGCACGAGCGGGAGGGAGACCCAGTACTTC	CASSTSGRETQYF
TRBD1	.	TRBV9	TRBJ1-6	TGTGCCAGCAGCCCCGGGACAGGGAATTCACCCCTCCACTTT	CASSPGTGNSPLHF
.	many	TRBV7-9	TRBJ1-1	TGTGCCAGCAGCTTATTGGGGGGCATTAGGGACACTGAAGCTTTCTTT	CASSLLGGIRDTEAFF
.	once	TRBV5-5	TRBJ2-6	TGTGCCAGCAGCTCGCAGCGCGGTTACTCTGGGGCCAACGTCCTGACTTTC	CASSSQRGYSGANVLTF
TRBD1	.	TRBV11-3	TRBJ2-2	TGTGCCAGCAGCCCACGACAGGGGCAAGGCGGGGAGCTGTTTTTT	CASSPRQGQGGELFF
.	once	TRBV6-5	TRBJ1-1	TGTGCCAGCATCGGACCGTCATTGAACACTGAAGCTTTCTTT	CASIGPSLNTEAFF
.	.	TRBV5-4	TRBJ2-7	TGTGCCAGCAGCTTGGCCTATCGGGGGACCTCCTACGAGCAGTACTTC	CASSLAYRGTSYEQYF
.	.	TRBV7-7	TRBJ2-5	TGTGCCAGCAGCGGGACCGGGGCAGAGACCCAGTACTTC	CASSGTGAETQYF
.	.	TRBV9	TRBJ1-3	TGTGCCAGCAAGGGCCGGGACTCTGGAAACACCATATATTTT	CASKGRDSGNTIYF
.	.	TRBV20-1	TRBJ2-3	TGCAGTGCTAGGGGTAGCGATACGCAGTATTTT	CSARGSDTQYF
TRBD1	.	TRBV11-2	TRBJ1-4	TGTGCCAGCAGCTTCCAGACAGGGGGTTTTGCAGCTAATGAAAAACTGTTTTTT	CASSFQTGGFAANEKLFF
.	few	TRBV30	TRBJ1-3	TGTGCCTGGCTAATTCACTCTGGAAACACCATATATTTT	CAWLIHSGNTIYF
.	.	TRBV10-3	TRBJ2-2	TGTGCCATCAGGTTACAGGAGCCACTTAACACCGGGGAGCTGTTTTTT	CAIRLQEPLNTGELFF
.	.	TRBV27	TRBJ2-6	TGTGCCAGCAGTTTAGAGGTTTCGAGGGTTTCTGGGGCCAACGTCCTGACTTTC	CASSLEVSRVSGANVLTF
TRBD2	.	TRBV5-1	TRBJ2-1	TGCGCCAGCAGCTTCCAGGGTGGCGGGAGTGGGGAAGAGCAGTTCTTC	CASSFQGGGSGEEQFF
.	.	TRBV19	TRBJ1-4	TGTGCCAGTCGCTCCGGAGCCGCCTCCGAGGAAAAACTGTTTTTT	CASRSGAASEEKLFF
.	.	TRBV11-3	TRBJ2-3	TGTGCCAGCAGCAACCGGGACAGCACAGATACGCAGTATTTT	CASSNRDSTDTQYF
TRBD1	.	TRBV5-4	TRBJ1-2	TGTGCCAGCAGCCTTTGGACAGGGGAGGGCTATGGCTACACCTTC	CASSLWTGEGYGYTF
TRBD1	once	TRBV7-9	TRBJ2-2	TGTGCCAGCAGCTTACTCGGACAGGGGAAGGACGGGGAGCTGTTTTTT	CASSLLGQGKDGELFF
.	.	TRBV19	TRBJ2-5	TGTGCCAGTACTGGTCAGCACCAAGAGACCCAGTACTTC	CASTGQHQETQYF
TRBD1	once	TRBV7-9	TRBJ1-1	TGTGCCAGCAGCGGCTCCACAACAGGGGGCACTGAAGCTTTCTTT	CASSGSTTGGTEAFF
TRBD2	.	TRBV19	TRBJ2-1	TGTGCCAGTAGTCCCACCCACCTGGCGGGAGAGTTCTTC	CASSPTHLAGEFF
TRBD1	.	TRBV30	TRBJ1-1	TGTGCCTGGAGTCCCGGGACAGTGAACACTGAAGCTTTCTTT	CAWSPGTVNTEAFF
TRBD1	.	TRBV19	TRBJ1-5	TGTGCCAGTAGTAGCGGGACAGGGGGGACAGGGAGCAATCAGCCCCAGCATTTT	CASSSGTGGTGSNQPQHF
TRBD1	.	TRBV7-9	TRBJ1-5	TGTGCCAGCAGCTCGACAGGGGGCATCCAGCCCCAGCATTTT	CASSSTGGIQPQHF